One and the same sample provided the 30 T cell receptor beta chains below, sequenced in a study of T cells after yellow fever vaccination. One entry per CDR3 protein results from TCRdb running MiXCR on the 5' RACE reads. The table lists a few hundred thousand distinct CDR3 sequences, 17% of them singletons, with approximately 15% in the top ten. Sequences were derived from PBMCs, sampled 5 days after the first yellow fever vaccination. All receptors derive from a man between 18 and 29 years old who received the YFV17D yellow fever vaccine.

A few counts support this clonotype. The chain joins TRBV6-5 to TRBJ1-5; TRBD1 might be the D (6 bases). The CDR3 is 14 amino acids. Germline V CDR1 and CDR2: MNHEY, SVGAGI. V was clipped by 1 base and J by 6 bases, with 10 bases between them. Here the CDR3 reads CASSYLGGSQPQHF. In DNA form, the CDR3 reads TGTGCCAGCAGTTACTTAGGGGGTAGTCAGCCCCAGCATTTT.

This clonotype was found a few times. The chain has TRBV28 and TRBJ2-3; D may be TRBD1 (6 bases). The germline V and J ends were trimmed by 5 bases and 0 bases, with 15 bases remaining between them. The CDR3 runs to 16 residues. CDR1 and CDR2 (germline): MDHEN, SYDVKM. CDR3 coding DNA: TGTGCCAGCAGTCGTACCCGGACAGTGAGCACAGATACGCAGTATTTT. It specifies CASSRTRTVSTDTQYF.

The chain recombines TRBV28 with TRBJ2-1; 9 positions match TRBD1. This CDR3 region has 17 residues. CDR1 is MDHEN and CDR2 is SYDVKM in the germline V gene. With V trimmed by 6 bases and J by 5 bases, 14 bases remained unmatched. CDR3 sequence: CASSNSQGAGHHNEQFF. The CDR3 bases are TGTGCCAGCAGCAACTCACAGGGGGCAGGACACCACAATGAGCAGTTCTTC.

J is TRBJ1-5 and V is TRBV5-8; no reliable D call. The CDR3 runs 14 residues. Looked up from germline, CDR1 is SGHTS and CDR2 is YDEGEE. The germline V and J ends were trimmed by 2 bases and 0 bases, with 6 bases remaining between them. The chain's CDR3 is CASSFQISNQPQHF. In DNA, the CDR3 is TGTGCCAGCAGCTTCCAGATTAGCAATCAGCCCCAGCATTTT.

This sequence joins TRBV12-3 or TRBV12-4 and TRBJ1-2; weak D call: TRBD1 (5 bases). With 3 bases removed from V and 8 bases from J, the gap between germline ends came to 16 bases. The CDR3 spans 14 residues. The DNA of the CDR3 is TGTGCCAGCAGTTTTGCAGGGCGATTAGAGGGCTACACCTTC. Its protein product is CASSFAGRLEGYTF.

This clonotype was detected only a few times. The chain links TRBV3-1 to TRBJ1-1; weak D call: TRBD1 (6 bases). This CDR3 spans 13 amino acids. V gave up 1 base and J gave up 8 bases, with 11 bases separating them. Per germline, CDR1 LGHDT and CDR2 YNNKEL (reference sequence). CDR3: CASSQGPQGEAFF. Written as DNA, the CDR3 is TGTGCCAGCAGCCAAGGTCCCCAGGGGGAAGCTTTCTTT.

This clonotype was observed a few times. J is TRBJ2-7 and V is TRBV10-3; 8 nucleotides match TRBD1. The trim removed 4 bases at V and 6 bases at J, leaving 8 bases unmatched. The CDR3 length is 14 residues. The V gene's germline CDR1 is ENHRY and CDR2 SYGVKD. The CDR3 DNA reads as TGTGCCATCAGTGGGCCGGGACAGGAGTTCGAGCAGTACTTC. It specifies CAISGPGQEFEQYF.

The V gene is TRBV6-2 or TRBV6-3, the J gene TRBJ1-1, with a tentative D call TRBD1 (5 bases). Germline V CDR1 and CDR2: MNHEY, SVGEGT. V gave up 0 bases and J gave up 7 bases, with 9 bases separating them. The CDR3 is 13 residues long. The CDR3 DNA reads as TGTGCCAGCAGTTACTCCAGCAGGGTTGAAGCTTTCTTT. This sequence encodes CASSYSSRVEAFF.

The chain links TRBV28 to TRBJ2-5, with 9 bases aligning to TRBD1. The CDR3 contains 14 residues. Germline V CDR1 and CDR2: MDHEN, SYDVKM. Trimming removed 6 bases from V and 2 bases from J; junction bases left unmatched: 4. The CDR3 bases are TGTGCCAGCAGAGAGACAGGGGGGCAAGAGACCCAGTACTTC. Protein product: CASRETGGQETQYF.

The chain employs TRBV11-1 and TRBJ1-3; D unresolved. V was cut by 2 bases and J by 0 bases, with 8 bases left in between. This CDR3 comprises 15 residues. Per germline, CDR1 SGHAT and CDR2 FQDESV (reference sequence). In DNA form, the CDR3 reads TGTGCCAGCAGCTTACGAAGCGGCTCTGGAAACACCATATATTTT. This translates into CASSLRSGSGNTIYF.

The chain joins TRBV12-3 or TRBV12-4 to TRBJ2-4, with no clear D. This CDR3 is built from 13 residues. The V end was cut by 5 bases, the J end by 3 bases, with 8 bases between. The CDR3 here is CASSPAIKNIQYF. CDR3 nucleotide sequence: TGTGCCAGCAGTCCCGCCATCAAAAACATTCAGTACTTC.

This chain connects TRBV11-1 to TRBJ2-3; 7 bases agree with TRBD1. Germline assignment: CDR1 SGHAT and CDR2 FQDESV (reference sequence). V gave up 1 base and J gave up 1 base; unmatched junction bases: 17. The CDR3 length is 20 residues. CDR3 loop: CASSLGRTGEPIYRTDTQYF. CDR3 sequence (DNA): TGTGCCAGCAGCTTAGGAAGGACAGGAGAACCAATATACCGCACAGATACGCAGTATTTT.

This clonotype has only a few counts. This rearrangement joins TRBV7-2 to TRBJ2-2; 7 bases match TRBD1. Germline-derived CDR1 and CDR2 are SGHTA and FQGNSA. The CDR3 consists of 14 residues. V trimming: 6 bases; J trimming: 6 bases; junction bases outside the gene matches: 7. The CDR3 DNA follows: TGTGCCAGCAGGGCACAGGGGTCCGCCGGGGAGCTGTTTTTT. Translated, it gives CASRAQGSAGELFF.

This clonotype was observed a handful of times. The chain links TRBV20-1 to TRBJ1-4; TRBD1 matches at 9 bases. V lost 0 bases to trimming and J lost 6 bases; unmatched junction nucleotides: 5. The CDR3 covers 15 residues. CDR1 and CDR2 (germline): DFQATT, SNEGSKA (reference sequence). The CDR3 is CSARDVGDRDEKLFF. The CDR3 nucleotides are TGCAGTGCTAGAGATGTCGGGGACAGGGATGAAAAACTGTTTTTT.

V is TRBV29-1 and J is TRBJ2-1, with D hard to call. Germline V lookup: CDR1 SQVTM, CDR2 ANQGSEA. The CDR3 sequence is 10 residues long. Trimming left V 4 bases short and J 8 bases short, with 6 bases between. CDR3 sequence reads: CSVGRDEQFF. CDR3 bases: TGCAGCGTTGGTAGAGATGAGCAGTTCTTC.

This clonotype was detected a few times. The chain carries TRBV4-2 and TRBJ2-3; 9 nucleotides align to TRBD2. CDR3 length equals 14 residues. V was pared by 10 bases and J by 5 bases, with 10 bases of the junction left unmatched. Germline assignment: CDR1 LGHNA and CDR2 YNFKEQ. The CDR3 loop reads CATLSGRGGDTQYF. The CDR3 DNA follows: TGTGCCACCCTCAGCGGGCGGGGGGGAGATACGCAGTATTTT.

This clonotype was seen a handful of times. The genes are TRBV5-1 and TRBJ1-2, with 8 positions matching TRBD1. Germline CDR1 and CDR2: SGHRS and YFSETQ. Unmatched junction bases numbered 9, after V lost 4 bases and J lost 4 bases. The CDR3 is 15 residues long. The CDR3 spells CASSPPPGQAYGYTF. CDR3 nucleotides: TGCGCCAGCAGCCCGCCGCCGGGACAGGCCTATGGCTACACCTTC.

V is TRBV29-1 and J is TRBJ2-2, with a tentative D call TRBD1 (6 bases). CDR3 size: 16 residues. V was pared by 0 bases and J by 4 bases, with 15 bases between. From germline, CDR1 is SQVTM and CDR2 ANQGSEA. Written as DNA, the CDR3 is TGCAGCGTTGAAGATCTTCTGGGGGCGGGCACCGGGGAGCTGTTTTTT. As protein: CSVEDLLGAGTGELFF.

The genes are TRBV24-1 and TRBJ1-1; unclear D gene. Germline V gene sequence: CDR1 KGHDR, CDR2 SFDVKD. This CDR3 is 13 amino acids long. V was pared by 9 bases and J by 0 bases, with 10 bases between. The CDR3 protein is CATSPGVNTEAFF. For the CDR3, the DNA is TGTGCCACCTCCCCCGGGGTGAACACTGAAGCTTTCTTT.

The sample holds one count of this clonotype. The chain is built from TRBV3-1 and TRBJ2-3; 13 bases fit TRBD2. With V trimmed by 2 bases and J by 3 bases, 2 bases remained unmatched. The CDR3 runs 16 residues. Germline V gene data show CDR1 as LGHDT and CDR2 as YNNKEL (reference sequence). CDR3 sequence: CASSQPGLAGTDTQYF. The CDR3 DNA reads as TGTGCCAGCAGCCAACCGGGACTAGCGGGAACAGATACGCAGTATTTT.

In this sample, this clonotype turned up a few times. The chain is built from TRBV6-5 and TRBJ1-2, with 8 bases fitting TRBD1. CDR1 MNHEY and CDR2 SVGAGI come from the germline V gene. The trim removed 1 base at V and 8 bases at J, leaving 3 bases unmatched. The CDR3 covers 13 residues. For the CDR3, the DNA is TGTGCCAGCAGTTACTTCAGGGGGCTCGGCTACACCTTC. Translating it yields CASSYFRGLGYTF.

The CDR3 reads CASSLGLMSSYNEQFF. CDR3 coding DNA: TGTGCCAGCAGCTTGGGACTTATGAGCTCCTACAATGAGCAGTTCTTC. This chain links TRBV7-9 with TRBJ2-1; maybe TRBD2 (6 bases). The V and J ends lost 3 bases and 0 bases respectively, with 12 bases between them. CDR3 length: 16 residues. Germline V gene lookup returns CDR1 SEHNR and CDR2 FQNEAQ (reference sequence). Looking up the rest from reference TRBV7-9 and TRBJ2-1 gives the full variable domain: DTGVSQNPRHKITKRGQNVTFRCDPISEHNRLYWYRQTLGQGPEFLTYFQNEAQLEKSRLLSDRFSAERPKGSFSTLEIQRTEQGDSAMYLCASSLGLMSSYNEQFFGPGTRLTVL.

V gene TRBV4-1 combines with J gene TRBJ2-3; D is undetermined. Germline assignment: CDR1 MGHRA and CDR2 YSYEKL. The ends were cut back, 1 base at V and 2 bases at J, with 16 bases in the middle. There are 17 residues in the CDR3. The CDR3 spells CASSQVGLGPYTDTQYF. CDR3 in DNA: TGCGCCAGCAGCCAAGTGGGGTTAGGCCCATACACAGATACGCAGTATTTT.

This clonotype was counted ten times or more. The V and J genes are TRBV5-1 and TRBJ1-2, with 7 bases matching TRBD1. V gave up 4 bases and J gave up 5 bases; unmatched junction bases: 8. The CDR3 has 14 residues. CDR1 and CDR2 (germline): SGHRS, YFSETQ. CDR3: CASSPGQALYGYTF. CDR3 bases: TGCGCCAGCAGCCCAGGACAGGCCCTTTATGGCTACACCTTC.

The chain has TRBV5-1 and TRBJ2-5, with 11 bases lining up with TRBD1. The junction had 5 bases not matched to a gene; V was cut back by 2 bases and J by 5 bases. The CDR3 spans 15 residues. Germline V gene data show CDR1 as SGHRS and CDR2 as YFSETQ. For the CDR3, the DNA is TGCGCCAGCAGCTTAGGACAGGGGGCGGTGGAGACCCAGTACTTC. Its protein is CASSLGQGAVETQYF. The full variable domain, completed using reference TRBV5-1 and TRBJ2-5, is KAGVTQTPRYLIKTRGQQVTLSCSPISGHRSVSWYQQTPGQGLQFLFEYFSETQRNKGNFPGRFSGRQFSNSRSEMNVSTLELGDSALYLCASSLGQGAVETQYFGPGTRLLVL.

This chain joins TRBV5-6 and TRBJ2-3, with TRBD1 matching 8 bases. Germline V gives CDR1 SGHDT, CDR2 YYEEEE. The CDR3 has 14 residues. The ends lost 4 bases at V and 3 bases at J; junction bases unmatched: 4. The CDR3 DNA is TGTGCCAGCAGCCAATACAGGGGGACAGATACGCAGTATTTT. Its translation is CASSQYRGTDTQYF.

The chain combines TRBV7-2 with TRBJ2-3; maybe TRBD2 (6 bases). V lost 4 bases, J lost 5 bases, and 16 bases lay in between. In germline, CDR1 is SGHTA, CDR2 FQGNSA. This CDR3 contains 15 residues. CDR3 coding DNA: TGTGCCAGCAGCTCACTGGGCGGGGTGTTAGATACGCAGTATTTT. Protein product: CASSSLGGVLDTQYF. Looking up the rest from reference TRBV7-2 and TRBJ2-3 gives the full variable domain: GAGVSQSPSNKVTEKGKDVELRCDPISGHTALYWYRQSLGQGLEFLIYFQGNSAPDKSGLPSDRFSAERTGGSVSTLTIQRTQQEDSAVYLCASSSLGGVLDTQYFGPGTRLTVL.

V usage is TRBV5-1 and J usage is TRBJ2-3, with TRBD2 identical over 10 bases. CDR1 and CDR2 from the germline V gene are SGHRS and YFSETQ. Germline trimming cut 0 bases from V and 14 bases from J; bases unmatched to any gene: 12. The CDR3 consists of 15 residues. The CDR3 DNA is TGCGCCAGCAGCTTGGTGTCGCCTAGCGGGGGAGTGTGGTATTTT. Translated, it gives CASSLVSPSGGVWYF.

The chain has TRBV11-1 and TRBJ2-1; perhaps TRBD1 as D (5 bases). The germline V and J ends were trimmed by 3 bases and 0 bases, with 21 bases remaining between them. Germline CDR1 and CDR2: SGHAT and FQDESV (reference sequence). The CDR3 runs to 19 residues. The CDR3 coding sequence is TGTGCCAGCAGCTTTGGGTCCAGGGTTAGAATCCGCTCCTACAATGAGCAGTTCTTC. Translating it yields CASSFGSRVRIRSYNEQFF.

The CDR3 is CASSPGGAQGNTIYF. The CDR3 region has the DNA TGTGCCAGCAGCCCCGGCGGGGCGCAAGGAAACACCATATATTTT. J is TRBJ1-3 and V is TRBV7-9, with D possibly being TRBD1 (5 bases). CDR3 length: 15 residues. Trimming left V 5 bases short and J 4 bases short, with 15 bases between. In germline, CDR1 is SEHNR, CDR2 FQNEAQ (reference sequence). The variable domain in full, with the rest retrieved from reference TRBV7-9 and TRBJ1-3, is DTGVSQNPRHKITKRGQNVTFRCDPISEHNRLYWYRQTLGQGPEFLTYFQNEAQLEKSRLLSDRFSAERPKGSFSTLEIQRTEQGDSAMYLCASSPGGAQGNTIYFGEGSWLTVV.